Following are 24 T cell receptor beta chains from one sample sequenced in a study of beta chain features in type 1 diabetes. Expressed TCRB transcripts were sequenced because the entire RNA isolate underwent reverse transcription. Sequencing used immunoSEQ multiplex PCR; TCRdb keeps in-frame clones, though not all of them. The sample holds fewer than 650,000 clones, roughly a sixth seen once. The sequenced sample was naive CD4+ T cells from blood. These receptors came from a man aged 18 to 29 in good health.

The chain combines TRBV10-3 with TRBJ1-1; D uncertain. Trimming stripped 4 bases from V and 4 bases from J, with 10 bases between. This CDR3 region has 13 residues. In germline, CDR1 is ENHRY, CDR2 SYGVKD. For the CDR3, the DNA is TGTGCCATCAGTGGTGTGGGAATCACTGAAGCTTTCTTT. It is translated as CAISGVGITEAFF.

The chain carries TRBV9 and TRBJ2-3; the match to TRBD1 covers 8 bases. J lost 4 bases, V lost 4 bases, and 8 bases had no gene match. Looked up from germline, CDR1 is SGDLS and CDR2 is YYNGEE. The CDR3 covers 15 residues. DNA for the CDR3: TGTGCCAGCAGCCACCCCAGGACAGGGTCAGATACGCAGTATTTT. Translation: CASSHPRTGSDTQYF.

This clone appeared a few times. V usage is TRBV2 and J usage is TRBJ2-7; D is perhaps TRBD1 or TRBD2 (6 bases each). The CDR3 sequence is 15 residues long. V was shortened by 6 bases and J by 1 base, with 16 bases between the two germline ends. Germline values: CDR1 SNHLY, CDR2 FYNNEI. In nucleotides, the CDR3 is TGTGCCAGCAGCGGGGGCAGGGGTGGGTCCTACGAGCAGTACTTC. Encoded protein: CASSGGRGGSYEQYF.

The V call is TRBV5-1, the J call TRBJ2-5, with TRBD2 matching 10 bases. With 2 bases clipped from V and 1 base from J, the junction kept 11 bases outside the gene matches. The CDR3 totals 18 residues. Germline assignment: CDR1 SGHRS and CDR2 YFSETQ. The CDR3 here is CASSFGGIAGGFQETQYF. The CDR3 region has the DNA TGCGCCAGCAGCTTTGGGGGGATAGCGGGAGGCTTCCAAGAGACCCAGTACTTC.

This clone was seen once. The chain uses TRBV7-9 and TRBJ1-2; D ambiguous. The CDR3 has 13 amino acids. The V end was cut by 5 bases, the J end by 6 bases, with 13 bases between. Germline CDR1 reads SEHNR; CDR2 reads FQNEAQ (reference sequence). The CDR3 bases are TGTGCCAGCAGCCCCCGAACGACCGATGGCTACACCTTC. As protein: CASSPRTTDGYTF. The entire variable domain, with the rest obtained from reference TRBV7-9 and TRBJ1-2, is as follows: DTGVSQNPRHKITKRGQNVTFRCDPISEHNRLYWYRQTLGQGPEFLTYFQNEAQLEKSRLLSDRFSAERPKGSFSTLEIQRTEQGDSAMYLCASSPRTTDGYTFGSGTRLTVV.

V usage is TRBV4-3 and J usage is TRBJ1-3, with no clear D. Between the trimmed V and J ends, which lost 0 bases and 0 bases, there was a span of 6 bases. CDR3 size: 15 residues. From germline, CDR1 is LGHNA and CDR2 YSLEER. The CDR3 DNA reads TGCGCCAGCAGCCAAGATGGTTCCTCTGGAAACACCATATATTTT. This gives the protein CASSQDGSSGNTIYF.

This clone came up once. The chain links TRBV27 to TRBJ1-5; TRBD1 agrees at 9 bases. Germline CDR1 and CDR2: MNHEY and SMNVEV (reference sequence). Trimming cost V 3 bases and J 7 bases; bases outside gene matches: 4. The CDR3 extends over 14 amino acids. CDR3 residues: CASSFRTGDQPQHF. CDR3 DNA sequence: TGTGCCAGCAGTTTTAGGACAGGGGACCAGCCCCAGCATTTT.

The gene calls are TRBV10-3 and TRBJ2-7; TRBD2 agrees at 9 bases. Trimming at V came to 10 bases and at J to 3 bases, leaving 13 bases not matched to a gene. The CDR3 contains 15 residues. Germline V gene sequence: CDR1 ENHRY, CDR2 SYGVKD. The CDR3 loop reads CATGVPSGTVYEQYF. The CDR3, as DNA: TGTGCCACCGGGGTCCCTAGCGGGACTGTCTACGAGCAGTACTTC.

This chain uses TRBV18 with TRBJ1-5, with 8 nucleotides matching TRBD1. V shed 3 bases, J shed 7 bases, and the junction held 11 bases outside the gene matches. CDR3 size: 16 residues. Germline-derived CDR1 and CDR2 are KGHSH and LQKENI. CDR3 in DNA: TGTGCCAGCTCACCCCGACCGACAGGGGCAGAGCAGCCCCAGCATTTT. Protein product: CASSPRPTGAEQPQHF.

This clone was counted a few times. This chain joins TRBV11-2 and TRBJ2-2; D is perhaps TRBD1 (5 bases). Trimming removed 2 bases at V and 2 bases at J, with 9 bases between. CDR1 and CDR2 (germline): SGHAT, FQNNGV. The CDR3 is 15 residues long. CDR3 sequence: CASSLNDRNTGELFF. DNA for the CDR3: TGTGCCAGCAGCTTAAACGACAGAAACACCGGGGAGCTGTTTTTT. Full variable domain (missing parts from reference TRBV11-2 and TRBJ2-2): EAGVAQSPRYKIIEKRQSVAFWCNPISGHATLYWYQQILGQGPKLLIQFQNNGVVDDSQLPKDRFSAERLKGVDSTLKIQPAKLEDSAVYLCASSLNDRNTGELFFGEGSRLTVL.

The table lists this clone with a few counts. The chain recombines TRBV27 with TRBJ2-1; possible D gene TRBD1, 5 bases. CDR3 length: 14 residues. With 3 bases removed from V and 5 bases from J, the gap between germline ends came to 11 bases. CDR1 and CDR2 (germline): MNHEY, SMNVEV (reference sequence). The DNA of the CDR3 is TGTGCCAGCAGTTTTCTACAGGACCACAATGAGCAGTTCTTC. Amino acids: CASSFLQDHNEQFF.

There are many counts of this clone. The chain links TRBV14 to TRBJ2-3; D is possibly TRBD2 (5 bases). Germline CDR1 is SGHDN and CDR2 is FVKESK. V lost 2 bases and J lost 1, with 10 bases in between. CDR3 length: 15 amino acids. The CDR3 loop is CASSQSSGRTDTQYF. The CDR3 bases are TGTGCCAGCAGCCAATCGAGCGGCCGCACAGATACGCAGTATTTT.

V gene TRBV7-2 combines with J gene TRBJ2-7, with 7 bases that match TRBD1. V shed 5 bases, J shed 1 base, and the junction held 8 bases outside the gene matches. Germline V gives CDR1 SGHTA, CDR2 FQGNSA. CDR3 length equals 15 residues. The CDR3 spells CASSIGTVTSYEQYF. The CDR3 DNA follows: TGTGCCAGCAGCATCGGGACAGTCACTTCCTACGAGCAGTACTTC.

The gene calls are TRBV18 and TRBJ1-2; 7 bases are a match to TRBD1. The CDR3 runs to 16 residues. CDR1 and CDR2 (germline): KGHSH, LQKENI. V lost 0 bases and J lost 4; bases outside the gene matches: 8. The CDR3, as DNA: TGTGCCAGCTCACCACCACAATTACAGGGGACCTATGGCTACACCTTC. It is translated as CASSPPQLQGTYGYTF.

The chain couples TRBV19 to TRBJ2-6, with 7 nucleotides matching TRBD1. J lost 0 bases, V lost 7 bases, and 12 bases had no gene match. Germline lookup yields CDR1 LNHDA and CDR2 SQIVND (reference sequence). This CDR3 region has 18 residues. CDR3 in amino acids: CASTLVRTGHSGANVLTF. The DNA for the CDR3 is TGTGCCAGTACCCTCGTGAGGACAGGACACTCTGGGGCCAACGTCCTGACTTTC.

DNA of the CDR3: TGTGCCATCAGTTTCTCACTTGGGGAGCAGCCCCAGCATTTT. Protein product: CAISFSLGEQPQHF. The chain is built from TRBV10-3 and TRBJ1-5; D ambiguous. CDR1 is ENHRY and CDR2 is SYGVKD in the germline V gene. The CDR3 contains 14 residues. V dropped 5 bases and J dropped 7 bases, with 15 bases sitting between them.

The chain employs TRBV12-5 and TRBJ2-3, with a tentative D call TRBD1 (5 bases). The germline V gene encodes CDR1 LGHNT and CDR2 FRNRAP. The CDR3 sequence is 15 residues long. Trimming took off 0 bases at V and 4 bases at J, with 11 bases between the two ends. The CDR3 DNA is TGTGCTAGTGGTTTGGTACAGGAAGCCCCAGATACGCAGTATTTT. Translated, it gives CASGLVQEAPDTQYF.

This clone was picked up a small number of times. The chain links TRBV12-2 to TRBJ1-3. TRBV12-2 constitutes a pseudogene. CDR3 size: 17 residues. CDR3 nucleotides: TGTGCAAGTCGCTTAGTTCCGGGGCCGGCGGTTGGAAACACCATATATTTT. Protein: CASRLVPGPAVGNTIYF.

The chain couples TRBV18 to TRBJ1-4; D remains ambiguous. Germline V gene data show CDR1 as KGHSH and CDR2 as LQKENI. The CDR3 contains 14 residues. V was cut by 0 bases and J by 9 bases, with 11 bases left in between. The CDR3 spells CASSPPAFVKKLFF. DNA for the CDR3: TGTGCCAGCTCACCACCTGCTTTCGTGAAAAAACTGTTTTTT.

Only a few counts were recorded for this clone. This sample includes further DNA sequences coding for the same CDR3. The CDR3 spells CASSLPGELFF. In nucleotides, the CDR3 is TGCGCCAGCAGCCTTCCCGGGGAGCTGTTTTTT. The genes are TRBV5-1 and TRBJ2-2; D uncertain. The germline CDR1 and CDR2 sequences are SGHRS and YFSETQ. The CDR3 runs 11 residues. The V gene lost 4 bases and the J gene lost 6 bases, with 4 bases spanning the gap.

This clone was detected only a few times. This chain joins TRBV25-1 and TRBJ1-2; D call uncertain. The CDR3 spans 13 residues. Germline V gives CDR1 MGHDK, CDR2 SYGVNS. V was cut by 8 bases and J by 6 bases, with 16 bases left in between. The CDR3 region has the DNA TGTGCCAGCGGGCCCCGGGTACACGATGGCTACACCTTC. The encoded protein is CASGPRVHDGYTF.

Here the CDR3 reads CASSRRQGRQTEAFF. Written as DNA, the CDR3 is TGTGCCAGCAGTCGCCGACAGGGTCGTCAGACTGAAGCTTTCTTT. The chain couples TRBV7-6 to TRBJ1-1, with TRBD1 matching 7 bases. Looked up from germline, CDR1 is SGHVS and CDR2 is FNYEAQ. The CDR3 runs to 15 residues. Trimming took 6 bases from V and 5 from J; bases not matched to a gene: 12.

The chain couples TRBV4-3 to TRBJ1-4; perhaps TRBD1 as D (5 bases). Germline assignment: CDR1 LGHNA and CDR2 YSLEER. CDR3 length equals 14 residues. Trimming took off 0 bases at V and 14 bases at J, with 16 bases between the two ends. As DNA, the CDR3 is TGCGCCAGCAGCCAAGACTCTGAGGGGACTGGGCTGTTTTTT. This codes for CASSQDSEGTGLFF.

The sample holds a few counts of this clone. This sequence joins TRBV30 and TRBJ2-1; 10 bases map to TRBD2. Germline V lookup: CDR1 GTSNPN, CDR2 SVGIG (reference sequence). This CDR3 region has 18 residues. The junction had 9 bases not matched to a gene; V was cut back by 1 base and J by 0 bases. CDR3 coding DNA: TGTGCCTGGAGTGAGGCAGCGGGGGGGCCACACTCCTACAATGAGCAGTTCTTC. This sequence encodes CAWSEAAGGPHSYNEQFF.